This T cell receptor beta chain was recorded in a study of T-cell reconstitution after alpha-beta-depleted transplantation in children (dated by TCRdb to 2016 to 2017). Regarding the complete study: T-cell immune reconstitution after TCRalphabeta/CD19-depleted allogeneic hematopoietic cell transplantation in children was quantitatively tracked in the study by means of TCR repertoire profiling. Results the study describes overall, beyond this receptor: In some patients, the high TCRbeta diversity seen at day 60 was put down to recipient T cells and intrathymic progenitors that had survived conditioning. Apparently early alphabetaT-cell count recovery about two months after transplant reportedly relied on only several hundred rapidly expanded clones derived from non-depleted graft cells. Over subsequent months, a decline in hyperexpanded clone frequencies was noted, and after one year, T-cell counts and TCRbeta diversity were mostly ascribed to newly produced T cells.

Library preparation was by PCR. The listed sequencing device is Illumina HiSeq 2500. TCR libraries were prepared with molecular barcoding, using unique molecular identifiers to normalize TCRbeta repertoire quantification. In-frame beta chains were kept once TCRdb had trimmed the public reads at Q25 with fastp and called clones with MiXCR. Every distinct CDR3 protein forms one entry, paired with its most common genes and DNA. This sample is represented by around 270,000 distinct CDR3 sequences; roughly 7.8% of them were singletons. The ten largest make up around 10% of the sample. In the paper's terms, the treatment or condition label means: allogeneic hematopoietic cell transplantation with graft depleted of TCRalphabeta T cells and CD19 B cells. The children who served as transplant recipients had been given grafts of TCRalphabeta/CD19-depleted allogeneic hematopoietic cells. With regard to this clonotype: The antigen it binds to is not known. The sample holds no much larger clone one base away, and base qualities are not on file.

The sequence came from a female patient between 2 and 10 years old who had a stem cell transplant for Fanconi anemia, so the T cells may come from the graft donor. This specimen consisted of peripheral blood, obtained 360 days after TCRalphabeta/CD19-depleted stem cell transplant.

This receptor carries the CDR3 CASSRGALGGNTIYF. The nucleotide sequence is given as TGTGCCAGCAGTAGAGGGGCGCTTGGTGGAAACACCATATATTTT. This chain joins TRBV7-2 to TRBJ1-3, and the D gene may be TRBD1, 5 bases matching. The germline V gene supplies CDR1 SGHTA and CDR2 FQGNSA. V is reduced by 6 bases and J by 3 bases, leaving a spacing of 15 bases between them. Taken from cysteine to phenylalanine, the CDR3 has 15 residues. The only DNA kept is the CDR3, 45 bases in frame from the first base.